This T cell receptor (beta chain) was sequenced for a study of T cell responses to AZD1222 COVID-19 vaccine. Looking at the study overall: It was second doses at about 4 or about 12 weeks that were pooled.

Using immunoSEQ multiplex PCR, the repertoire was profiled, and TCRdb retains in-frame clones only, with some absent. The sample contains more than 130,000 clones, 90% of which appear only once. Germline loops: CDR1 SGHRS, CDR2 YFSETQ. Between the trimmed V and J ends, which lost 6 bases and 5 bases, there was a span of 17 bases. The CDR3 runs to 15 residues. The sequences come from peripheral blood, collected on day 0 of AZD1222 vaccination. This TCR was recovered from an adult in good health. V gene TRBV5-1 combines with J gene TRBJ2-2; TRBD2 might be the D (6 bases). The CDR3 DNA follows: TGCGCCAGCACTCTGACGCGGAGGGGAACCGGGGAGCTGTTTTTT. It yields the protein CASTLTRRGTGELFF.